Sequencing of this T cell receptor beta chain was carried out in a study of CD4+ T cells in melanoma. Study-wide results and caveats: In melanoma, neoantigen-specific CD4+ T cells reportedly differed in differentiation state. CD8+ T cell, macrophage and B cell function reportedly correlated with neoantigen-specific CD4+ T cells.

Trimming took 3 bases from V and 2 from J; bases not matched to a gene: 0. CDR1 and CDR2 from the germline V gene are SGHVS and FNYEAQ. The CDR3 loop spans 15 amino acids. On this clone: As yet, its antigen is unknown.

Repertoires were generated with immunoSEQ multiplex PCR, while TCRdb's copy carries only in-frame clones and drops some. The sample records 50,000 or so clones, approximately 92% being singletons. The source is a human donor with melanoma. The specimen was peripheral blood. This chain links TRBV7-6 with TRBJ2-2; 10 nucleotides agree with TRBD1. CDR3 bases: TGTGCCAGCAGCTTGACAGGGGGCAACACCGGGGAGCTGTTTTTT. Translating gives CASSLTGGNTGELFF.